The clone carrying this T cell receptor beta chain is a singleton in its sample. The entry originates in a study of T cell changes during pregnancy in multiple sclerosis. The V segment lost 1 base and the J segment 6 bases; nucleotides outside the gene matches: 4. Germline CDR1 SGHVS, CDR2 FQNEAQ. The CDR3 is made up of 15 amino acids. Produced via immunoSEQ multiplex PCR; TCRdb's table is partial and in-frame only. This sample has approximately 40,000 clones, with approximately 92% found just once. The rearrangement joins TRBV7-8 to TRBJ2-1; 9 bases line up with TRBD2. The source was CD8+ T cells from peripheral blood mononuclear cells, collected in the third trimester of pregnancy. The TCR was taken from a female donor with multiple sclerosis, enrolled in a pregnancy study. CDR3 DNA sequence: TGTGCCAGCAGCTTAGAAGCGGGAGGTCCCAATGAGCAGTTCTTC. It yields the protein CASSLEAGGPNEQFF. The full variable domain, completed using reference TRBV7-8 and TRBJ2-1, is GAGVSQSPRYKVAKRGQDVALRCDPISGHVSLFWYQQALGQGPEFLTYFQNEAQLDKSGLPSDRFFAERPEGSVSTLKIQRTQQEDSAVYLCASSLEAGGPNEQFFGPGTRLTVL.